These 18 T cell receptor beta chains share one sample of origin, sequenced in a study of cytomegalovirus exposure and HLA in healthy donors. 13 Jbeta primers and 60 Vbeta primers were used for the PCR. Clones were sequenced by immunoSEQ multiplex PCR, and TCRdb holds only the in-frame ones, with some missing. The listing contains 35,000 to 45,000 clones. What was sequenced was PBMCs. The receptors originated from a middle-aged man in good health and CMV-seropositive.

This chain uses TRBV30 with TRBJ2-1; possibly TRBD2 for D (5 bases). CDR3 size: 15 residues. Germline values: CDR1 GTSNPN, CDR2 SVGIG (reference sequence). V lost 3 bases to trimming and J lost 0 bases, with 12 bases between them. CDR3 in DNA: TGTGCCTGGAGCCCCGGGGTCAGCTCCTACAATGAGCAGTTCTTC. The encoded protein is CAWSPGVSSYNEQFF.

The rearrangement joins TRBV30 to TRBJ2-1; TRBD2 matches at 9 bases. The germline CDR1 and CDR2 sequences are GTSNPN and SVGIG (reference sequence). V gave up 1 base and J gave up 9 bases; unmatched junction bases: 10. This CDR3 spans 15 amino acids. CDR3 residues: CAWSGGRSGSGEQFF. The DNA of the CDR3 is TGTGCCTGGAGTGGAGGTCGTAGCGGGAGTGGTGAGCAGTTCTTC.

This chain joins TRBV5-1 and TRBJ2-5, with 8 bases matching TRBD1. V dropped 4 bases and J dropped 5; count of bases not matched to a gene: 13. The CDR3 length is 16 residues. The germline V gene has CDR1 SGHRS and CDR2 YFSETQ. The DNA for the CDR3 is TGCGCCAGCAGCCTTTCTCCAGGGGGCGTGGAGGAGACCCAGTACTTC. The encoded protein is CASSLSPGGVEETQYF. Together with reference TRBV5-1 and TRBJ2-5, the CDR3 gives the full variable domain: KAGVTQTPRYLIKTRGQQVTLSCSPISGHRSVSWYQQTPGQGLQFLFEYFSETQRNKGNFPGRFSGRQFSNSRSEMNVSTLELGDSALYLCASSLSPGGVEETQYFGPGTRLLVL.

The chain combines TRBV27 with TRBJ2-5; 8 bases fit TRBD2. The trim removed 1 base at V and 5 bases at J, leaving 6 bases unmatched. The CDR3 is 15 residues long. CDR1 MNHEY and CDR2 SMNVEV come from the germline V gene (reference sequence). The CDR3 here is CASSLYTSGGETQYF. CDR3 coding DNA: TGTGCCAGCAGTTTATATACTAGCGGAGGGGAGACCCAGTACTTC.

The genes are TRBV9 and TRBJ2-2; TRBD1 is a possible D gene (6 bases). V was cut by 0 bases and J by 9 bases, with 12 bases left in between. The CDR3 is 14 residues long. From germline, CDR1 is SGDLS and CDR2 YYNGEE. The DNA for the CDR3 is TGTGCCAGCAGCGTAGACCAGGGGAGCTGGGAGCTGTTTTTT. Its protein is CASSVDQGSWELFF. Complete variable domain (other parts from reference TRBV9 and TRBJ2-2): DSGVTQTPKHLITATGQRVTLRCSPRSGDLSVYWYQQSLDQGLQFLIQYYNGEERAKGNILERFSAQQFPDLHSELNLSSLELGDSALYFCASSVDQGSWELFFGEGSRLTVL.

The V gene is TRBV5-6, the J gene TRBJ1-2; 7 bases line up with TRBD1. CDR1 is SGHDT and CDR2 is YYEEEE in the germline V gene. This CDR3 region has 14 residues. Germline trimming cut 4 bases from V and 4 bases from J; bases unmatched to any gene: 7. CDR3 amino acids: CASSDRAIFYGYTF. The CDR3 bases are TGTGCCAGCAGCGACAGGGCTATTTTCTATGGCTACACCTTC.

The chain carries TRBV11-2 and TRBJ2-1; TRBD2 matches 13 bases. Germline values: CDR1 SGHAT, CDR2 FQNNGV. After removal of 5 bases from V and 8 bases from J, the junction contained 6 bases not matched to a gene. This CDR3 region has 15 residues. This chain's CDR3 is CASSLRLAGGYEQFF. CDR3 sequence (DNA): TGTGCCAGCAGCCTCCGACTAGCGGGAGGCTATGAGCAGTTCTTC. Full variable domain (remainder filled in from reference TRBV11-2 and TRBJ2-1): EAGVAQSPRYKIIEKRQSVAFWCNPISGHATLYWYQQILGQGPKLLIQFQNNGVVDDSQLPKDRFSAERLKGVDSTLKIQPAKLEDSAVYLCASSLRLAGGYEQFFGPGTRLTVL.

For the CDR3, the DNA is TGCGCCAGCAGCCAAGATCGGGGGTCCTACGAGCAGTACTTC. This gives the protein CASSQDRGSYEQYF. The chain links TRBV4-1 to TRBJ2-5; possible D gene TRBD2, 6 bases. The J call is doubtful: the DNA matches TRBJ2-7 better. The germline V gene encodes CDR1 MGHRA and CDR2 YSYEKL. CDR3 size: 14 residues.

The chain couples TRBV10-3 to TRBJ2-3; weak D call: TRBD2 (7 bases). The CDR3 contains 13 residues. V was pared by 8 bases and J by 0 bases, with 9 bases between. The germline CDR1 and CDR2 sequences are ENHRY and SYGVKD. Here the CDR3 reads CAIGGASTDTQYF. The CDR3 DNA is TGTGCCATCGGGGGGGCTAGCACAGATACGCAGTATTTT.

This chain links TRBV6-5 with TRBJ2-1, with 7 bases that match TRBD1. CDR3 length: 15 residues. V shed 4 bases, J shed 4 bases, and the junction held 7 bases outside the gene matches. The V gene's germline CDR1 is MNHEY and CDR2 SVGAGI. CDR3 loop: CASSLQGIPYNEQFF. DNA for the CDR3: TGTGCCAGCAGTTTACAGGGGATACCGTACAATGAGCAGTTCTTC.

The rearrangement uses TRBV19 and TRBJ2-2, with 9 bases that match TRBD1. This CDR3 comprises 15 residues. With 4 bases clipped from V and 1 base from J, the junction kept 1 base outside the gene matches. Germline V gene sequence: CDR1 LNHDA, CDR2 SQIVND (reference sequence). CDR3 in DNA: TGTGCCAGTAGTACGGGACAGGGGAACACCGGGGAGCTGTTTTTT. This encodes CASSTGQGNTGELFF.

The chain uses TRBV6-5 and TRBJ2-7; D remains ambiguous. CDR3 size: 13 residues. Germline V lookup: CDR1 MNHEY, CDR2 SVGAGI. The germline V and J ends were trimmed by 7 bases and 5 bases, with 15 bases remaining between them. CDR3 DNA: TGTGCCAGCACCCATGGTGGCATCAACGAGCAGTACTTC. This codes for CASTHGGINEQYF.

The J gene is TRBJ2-3, the V gene TRBV6-1; D is perhaps TRBD2 (5 bases). Trimming stripped 6 bases from V and 0 bases from J, with 10 bases between. The germline CDR1 and CDR2 sequences are MNHNS and SASEGT. The CDR3 runs to 14 residues. CDR3 bases: TGTGCCAGCAGGGTGGACTTTAGCACAGATACGCAGTATTTT. Its translation is CASRVDFSTDTQYF.

The chain carries TRBV19 and TRBJ1-5; D not certain. Between the trimmed V and J ends, which lost 5 bases and 5 bases, there was a span of 10 bases. Germline CDR1 reads LNHDA; CDR2 reads SQIVND (reference sequence). The CDR3 runs to 13 residues. CDR3 DNA sequence: TGTGCCAGTAGTTGGGCAGACGATCAGCCCCAGCATTTT. Translating it yields CASSWADDQPQHF.

This rearrangement joins TRBV5-1 to TRBJ2-7, with TRBD2 as a possible D gene (6 bases). Per germline, CDR1 SGHRS and CDR2 YFSETQ. There are 15 residues in the CDR3. Trimming removed 6 bases at V and 6 bases at J, with 22 bases between. In DNA, the CDR3 is TGCGCCAGCACCCCTCGGGAGCAGGGTCAAGGCGAGCAGTACTTC. Encoded protein: CASTPREQGQGEQYF. The full variable domain, with the rest looked up from reference TRBV5-1 and TRBJ2-7, is KAGVTQTPRYLIKTRGQQVTLSCSPISGHRSVSWYQQTPGQGLQFLFEYFSETQRNKGNFPGRFSGRQFSNSRSEMNVSTLELGDSALYLCASTPREQGQGEQYFGPGTRLTVT.

V gene TRBV27 combines with J gene TRBJ2-3; unclear D gene. Trimming cost V 6 bases and J 0 bases, with 16 bases left between them. Germline V gene sequence: CDR1 MNHEY, CDR2 SMNVEV (reference sequence). The CDR3 totals 16 residues. The DNA for the CDR3 is TGTGCCAGCAGAGACTTTATTTTTCGGAGCACAGATACGCAGTATTTT. Translated, it gives CASRDFIFRSTDTQYF.

The genes are TRBV19 and TRBJ1-5, with TRBD1 identical over 7 bases. J was trimmed by 6 bases and V by 0 bases; bases with no gene match: 5. The length of the CDR3 is 15 residues. Per germline, CDR1 LNHDA and CDR2 SQIVND (reference sequence). The CDR3 bases are TGTGCCAGTAGTATAGAGGGGACAGTAGGTCAGCCCCAGCATTTT. Protein: CASSIEGTVGQPQHF.

The rearrangement links TRBV7-2 to TRBJ2-1, with 11 bases identical to TRBD2. V lost 5 bases and J lost 6; bases outside the gene matches: 9. From germline, CDR1 is SGHTA and CDR2 FQGNSA. The CDR3 covers 16 residues. As DNA, the CDR3 is TGTGCCAGCAGCCGGGGGGGGCTAGCGGGAGGCAATGAGCAGTTCTTC. Protein: CASSRGGLAGGNEQFF.